This T cell receptor beta chain was profiled in a study of blood T cell repertoires in COVID-19. The V end lost 0 bases, the J end lost 3 bases, and 14 bases lay between the germline ends. CDR1 and CDR2 from the germline V gene are GTSNPN and SVGIG (reference sequence). CDR3 size: 15 residues. Using immunoSEQ multiplex PCR, the repertoire was profiled, and TCRdb retains in-frame clones only, with some absent. This sample yields 270,000 or so clones, of which 86% are seen a single time; about an eighth belongs to the top ten. The source of this sequence is a woman aged 25 to 39 with COVID-19, enrolled during active disease. Sequences were obtained from peripheral blood. This chain connects TRBV30 to TRBJ2-5; perhaps TRBD1 as D (6 bases). The CDR3 loop reads CAWSVSGAGEETQYF. The CDR3 nucleotides are TGTGCCTGGAGTGTAAGTGGGGCAGGGGAAGAGACCCAGTACTTC.